Listed below are T cell receptor beta chains from one sample, sequenced in a study of T cell clones after liver transplantation. The protocol was immunoSEQ multiplex PCR, while the TCRdb copy is restricted to in-frame clones and leaves out a portion. This sample has about 33,000 clones, with 90% to 95% found just once. The material sequenced was CD8+ T cells from blood, taken 12 months after liver transplant. The receptors come from a human patient who received a liver transplant. The graft donor may have contributed some T cells. CDR3s include the opening cysteine and the closing phenylalanine or tryptophan. Fields, in order: J gene, V gene, CDR3 length, D gene, clone size, CDR3 protein, CDR3 DNA. A D gene is named only where the DNA matches it firmly. The size entry is marked missing in some rows and otherwise reads once, few, many or a size class.

j_gene: TRBJ2-7
v_gene: TRBV7-9
len: 13
d_gene: -
abundance: -
CDR3aa: CASSRPTSYEQYF
CDR3nt: TGTGCCAGCAGCCGACCTACCTCCTACGAGCAGTACTTC

j_gene: TRBJ2-7
v_gene: TRBV7-9
len: 17
d_gene: -
abundance: -
CDR3aa: CASSVGGGGLKEDEQYF
CDR3nt: TGTGCCAGCAGCGTCGGGGGAGGCGGCCTTAAGGAGGACGAGCAGTACTTC

j_gene: TRBJ2-7
v_gene: TRBV2
len: 15
d_gene: TRBD2
abundance: -
CDR3aa: CASSPDSGSYYEQYF
CDR3nt: TGTGCCAGCAGTCCCGATAGCGGGAGTTACTACGAGCAGTACTTC

j_gene: TRBJ2-5
v_gene: TRBV6-1
len: 16
d_gene: -
abundance: -
CDR3aa: CASSEDGEGVQETQYF
CDR3nt: TGTGCCAGCAGTGAAGACGGGGAGGGGGTACAAGAGACCCAGTACTTC

j_gene: TRBJ1-5
v_gene: TRBV7-2
len: 15
d_gene: -
abundance: once
CDR3aa: CASSLVGAINQPQHF
CDR3nt: TGTGCCAGCAGCTTAGTCGGGGCTATCAATCAGCCCCAGCATTTT

j_gene: TRBJ2-3
v_gene: TRBV25-1
len: 14
d_gene: TRBD2
abundance: -
CDR3aa: CASSRLADQDTQYF
CDR3nt: TGTGCCAGCAGTCGACTAGCGGACCAAGATACGCAGTATTTT

j_gene: TRBJ2-7
v_gene: TRBV4-1
len: 15
d_gene: -
abundance: -
CDR3aa: CASSQDWGSSYEQYF
CDR3nt: TGCGCCAGCAGCCAAGATTGGGGGTCCTCCTACGAGCAGTACTTC

j_gene: TRBJ2-5
v_gene: TRBV27
len: 15
d_gene: TRBD2
abundance: -
CDR3aa: CASSRTSGIQETQYF
CDR3nt: TGTGCCAGCAGCCGGACTAGCGGAATTCAAGAGACCCAGTACTTC

j_gene: TRBJ2-7
v_gene: TRBV19
len: 12
d_gene: -
abundance: -
CDR3aa: CASRSRRGEQYF
CDR3nt: TGTGCCAGTAGATCTCGGCGGGGCGAGCAGTACTTC

j_gene: TRBJ1-1
v_gene: TRBV5-1
len: 13
d_gene: -
abundance: -
CDR3aa: CASSLWGNTEAFF
CDR3nt: TGCGCCAGCAGCTTATGGGGGAACACTGAAGCTTTCTTT

j_gene: TRBJ2-7
v_gene: TRBV19
len: 14
d_gene: -
abundance: -
CDR3aa: CASSIKQGVYEQYF
CDR3nt: TGTGCCAGTAGTATTAAACAGGGCGTCTACGAGCAGTACTTC